These 9 T cell receptor beta chains originate from one sample sequenced in a study of cytomegalovirus exposure and HLA in healthy donors. Researchers ran the PCR with 60 Vbeta and 13 Jbeta primers. Method: immunoSEQ multiplex PCR; TCRdb's copy keeps in-frame clones and lacks some. The sample contains about 130,000 clones, 60% to 85% of which appear only once. Source material: PBMCs. The receptors stem from a man aged 45-65 years in good health and CMV-seronegative.

V gene TRBV5-1 combines with J gene TRBJ2-3, with a weak D call TRBD2 (5 bases). There are 13 residues in the CDR3. V lost 4 bases to trimming and J lost 1 base, with 7 bases between them. Germline V gene lookup returns CDR1 SGHRS and CDR2 YFSETQ. CDR3: CASSTRGTDTQYF. The CDR3 nucleotides read TGCGCCAGCAGCACGAGGGGCACAGATACGCAGTATTTT. Full variable domain (outside the CDR3, taken from reference TRBV5-1 and TRBJ2-3): KAGVTQTPRYLIKTRGQQVTLSCSPISGHRSVSWYQQTPGQGLQFLFEYFSETQRNKGNFPGRFSGRQFSNSRSEMNVSTLELGDSALYLCASSTRGTDTQYFGPGTRLTVL.

The chain combines TRBV18 with TRBJ1-1; D remains unclear. In germline, CDR1 is KGHSH, CDR2 LQKENI. Deletions cut 0 bases from V and 1 base from J, with 6 bases between. This CDR3 region has 14 residues. This CDR3 is CASSPPSGNTEAFF. CDR3 nucleotide sequence: TGTGCCAGCTCACCACCGAGTGGGAACACTGAAGCTTTCTTT.

The genes are TRBV5-5 and TRBJ2-5; no clear D gene. Trimming removed 2 bases from V and 1 base from J, with 9 bases in between. The CDR3 covers 14 residues. The V gene's germline CDR1 is SGHKS and CDR2 YYEKEE (reference sequence). This CDR3 reads CASSFSFAQETQYF. The CDR3 region has the DNA TGTGCCAGCAGCTTTAGCTTCGCCCAAGAGACCCAGTACTTC.

On this clone itself: The same CDR3 also results from other DNA sequences found in this sample. The rearrangement uses TRBV4-1 and TRBJ2-5; TRBD1 might be the D (5 bases). This CDR3 has 15 amino acids. Trimming took 1 base from V and 4 from J, leaving 13 bases between them. Germline V gene sequence: CDR1 MGHRA, CDR2 YSYEKL. The chain's CDR3 is CASSQVGVGAETQYF. CDR3 bases: TGCGCCAGCAGCCAAGTAGGGGTCGGAGCAGAGACCCAGTACTTC.

The chain recombines TRBV6-5 with TRBJ2-3; 9 bases match TRBD2. This CDR3 is 16 amino acids long. The germline gives CDR1 MNHEY, CDR2 SVGAGI. V was clipped by 2 bases and J by 2 bases; unmatched bases: 5. This CDR3 is CASSYVAGGTTDTQYF. As DNA, the CDR3 is TGTGCCAGCAGTTACGTGGCGGGGGGGACCACAGATACGCAGTATTTT.

This clone is a singleton in its sample. V gene TRBV7-9 combines with J gene TRBJ2-2; D not certain. The germline V and J ends were trimmed by 5 bases and 4 bases, with 14 bases remaining between them. Germline V CDR1 and CDR2: SEHNR, FQNEAQ (reference sequence). CDR3 length equals 15 residues. CDR3 in DNA: TGTGCCAGCAGCGGGCCCCTTCTCGGCACCGGGGAGCTGTTTTTT. Its protein is CASSGPLLGTGELFF. Filled out from reference TRBV7-9 and TRBJ2-2, the complete variable domain reads DTGVSQNPRHKITKRGQNVTFRCDPISEHNRLYWYRQTLGQGPEFLTYFQNEAQLEKSRLLSDRFSAERPKGSFSTLEIQRTEQGDSAMYLCASSGPLLGTGELFFGEGSRLTVL.

J is TRBJ1-2 and V is TRBV29-1; 10 nucleotides line up with TRBD1. V shed 5 bases, J shed 3 bases, and the junction held 9 bases outside the gene matches. The CDR3 spans 15 residues. Germline CDR1 SQVTM, CDR2 ANQGSEA. The chain's CDR3 is CSVTKAGQGDYGYTF. Here the CDR3 DNA reads TGCAGCGTTACCAAAGCAGGACAGGGGGACTATGGCTACACCTTC.

The chain joins TRBV28 to TRBJ1-3, with D uncertain. Germline V gene sequence: CDR1 MDHEN, CDR2 SYDVKM. The V end lost 4 bases, the J end lost 14 bases, and 12 bases lay between the germline ends. The CDR3 totals 11 residues. In DNA form, the CDR3 reads TGTGCCAGCAGTTCCCTCGCTGGAGTATATTTT. It translates to CASSSLAGVYF.

The chain couples TRBV30 to TRBJ2-7, with D possibly matching TRBD1 (6 bases). This CDR3 has 13 amino acids. Trimming stripped 4 bases from V and 6 bases from J, with 16 bases between. Germline lookup yields CDR1 GTSNPN and CDR2 SVGIG (reference sequence). This CDR3 reads CAWIKQGSGEQYF. CDR3 DNA: TGTGCCTGGATTAAACAGGGATCGGGCGAGCAGTACTTC.